This T cell receptor beta chain was identified during a study of cytomegalovirus exposure and HLA in healthy donors. The germline gives CDR1 MGHDK, CDR2 SYGVNS. The CDR3 spans 13 residues. V shed 0 bases and J shed 12 bases, with 12 bases lying between them. The PCR employed 60 Vbeta primers together with 13 Jbeta primers. Clones were read by immunoSEQ multiplex PCR, and TCRdb kept only the in-frame ones, dropping some. The sample contains roughly 130,000 clones, around 70% of which appear only once. Sequences were obtained from PBMCs. The chain joins TRBV25-1 to TRBJ2-1, with D unclear. This TCR was recovered from a woman aged 40 to 55 in good health and CMV-seropositive. The CDR3, as DNA: TGTGCCAGCAGTGAATATACGGCAGGATGGCAGTTCTTC. Translated: CASSEYTAGWQFF.